One sample yielded the 11 T cell receptor beta chains listed below, sequenced in a study of blood T cell repertoires in COVID-19. Assay used: immunoSEQ multiplex PCR; TCRdb lists only in-frame clones, some missing. The data contain 230,000 or so clones, about 90% of them singletons. The specimen was peripheral blood. These receptors originate from a man aged 40-50 years with active or convalescent COVID-19.

The chain uses TRBV27 and TRBJ2-7, with D possibly being TRBD2 (6 bases). Trimming left V 1 base short and J 4 bases short, with 20 bases between. The CDR3 contains 17 residues. The germline CDR1 and CDR2 sequences are MNHEY and SMNVEV (reference sequence). CDR3 residues: CASSLYYSGLSFYEQYF. CDR3 bases: TGTGCCAGCAGTTTATATTATTCCGGACTAAGCTTTTACGAGCAGTACTTC.

V and J are TRBV5-4 and TRBJ1-3; 7 bases agree with TRBD1. CDR1 and CDR2 (germline): SGHNT, YYREEE (reference sequence). The CDR3 has 15 amino acids. V shed 4 bases, J shed 0 bases, and the junction held 4 bases outside the gene matches. As DNA, the CDR3 is TGTGCCAGCAGCGATGGGACAGTCTCTGGAAACACCATATATTTT. Protein product: CASSDGTVSGNTIYF.

V is TRBV27 and J is TRBJ2-7; a weak D match, TRBD1 (6 bases). CDR3 length equals 14 residues. Trimming pared 1 base from V and 4 bases from J, leaving 11 bases between. CDR1 and CDR2 (germline): MNHEY, SMNVEV (reference sequence). CDR3 in amino acids: CASSLYRTAYEQYF. As DNA, the CDR3 is TGTGCCAGCAGTTTATACCGGACAGCATACGAGCAGTACTTC.

This clone has more than one count but fewer than ten. The chain carries TRBV6-5 and TRBJ1-5; 7 positions match TRBD1. Trimming took 7 bases from V and 6 from J; bases not matched to a gene: 6. Germline V gene lookup returns CDR1 MNHEY and CDR2 SVGAGI. This CDR3 comprises 13 residues. The CDR3 protein is CASNRQGTQPQHF. In DNA, the CDR3 is TGTGCCAGCAACCGACAGGGTACTCAGCCCCAGCATTTT.

The V and J genes are TRBV2 and TRBJ2-1, with a possible D match to TRBD2 (5 bases). Germline V gene sequence: CDR1 SNHLY, CDR2 FYNNEI. The CDR3 is 17 residues long. The V and J ends lost 1 base and 5 bases respectively, with 18 bases between them. In DNA, the CDR3 is TGTGCCAGCAGTGAAGTGAACGCCCTAGGAGCGGACAATGAGCAGTTCTTC. Protein: CASSEVNALGADNEQFF.

The V gene is TRBV6-1, the J gene TRBJ1-1; D uncertain. Germline V gene lookup returns CDR1 MNHNS and CDR2 SASEGT. V was cut by 8 bases and J by 1 base, with 8 bases left in between. The CDR3 spans 12 residues. The CDR3 DNA reads as TGTGCCAGCGGCAGGTCGAACACTGAAGCTTTCTTT. Translation: CASGRSNTEAFF.

The chain combines TRBV30 with TRBJ1-4, with 10 nucleotides matching TRBD1. The CDR3 loop spans 14 amino acids. Looked up from germline, CDR1 is GTSNPN and CDR2 is SVGIG (reference sequence). V dropped 5 bases and J dropped 6; count of bases not matched to a gene: 6. The CDR3 DNA sequence: TGTGCCTGGCACCTCGGGACAGGGGATGAAAAACTGTTTTTT. It encodes CAWHLGTGDEKLFF.

The chain carries TRBV4-1 and TRBJ2-1; maybe TRBD1 (6 bases). V was clipped by 3 bases and J by 5 bases, with 17 bases between them. Germline values: CDR1 MGHRA, CDR2 YSYEKL. The CDR3 is made up of 16 amino acids. CDR3 sequence: CASSHNREPFDNEQFF. CDR3 DNA: TGCGCCAGCAGCCACAACAGGGAGCCCTTTGACAATGAGCAGTTCTTC.

The genes are TRBV9 and TRBJ1-5; perhaps TRBD1 as D (5 bases). Trimming removed 3 bases from V and 8 bases from J, with 21 bases in between. This CDR3 comprises 16 residues. Per germline, CDR1 SGDLS and CDR2 YYNGEE. The CDR3 region is CASSAGPVTGREPQHF. CDR3 DNA sequence: TGTGCCAGCAGCGCAGGGCCCGTGACTGGGAGGGAGCCCCAGCATTTT.

This clone occurred a few times. This chain connects TRBV24-1 to TRBJ2-7; 7 bases match TRBD1. Germline V gives CDR1 KGHDR, CDR2 SFDVKD. This CDR3 contains 11 residues. V dropped 7 bases and J dropped 13; count of bases not matched to a gene: 9. CDR3 residues: CATSYRGLFYF. As DNA, the CDR3 is TGTGCCACCAGCTACAGGGGCCTCTTTTACTTC.

The genes are TRBV29-1 and TRBJ2-7; the match to TRBD1 covers 8 bases. Germline V gives CDR1 SQVTM, CDR2 ANQGSEA. V gave up 7 bases and J gave up 3 bases; unmatched junction bases: 5. The length of the CDR3 is 12 residues. CDR3 coding DNA: TGCAGCGCCGGACAGGGAGTCTACGAGCAGTACTTC. Residues: CSAGQGVYEQYF.